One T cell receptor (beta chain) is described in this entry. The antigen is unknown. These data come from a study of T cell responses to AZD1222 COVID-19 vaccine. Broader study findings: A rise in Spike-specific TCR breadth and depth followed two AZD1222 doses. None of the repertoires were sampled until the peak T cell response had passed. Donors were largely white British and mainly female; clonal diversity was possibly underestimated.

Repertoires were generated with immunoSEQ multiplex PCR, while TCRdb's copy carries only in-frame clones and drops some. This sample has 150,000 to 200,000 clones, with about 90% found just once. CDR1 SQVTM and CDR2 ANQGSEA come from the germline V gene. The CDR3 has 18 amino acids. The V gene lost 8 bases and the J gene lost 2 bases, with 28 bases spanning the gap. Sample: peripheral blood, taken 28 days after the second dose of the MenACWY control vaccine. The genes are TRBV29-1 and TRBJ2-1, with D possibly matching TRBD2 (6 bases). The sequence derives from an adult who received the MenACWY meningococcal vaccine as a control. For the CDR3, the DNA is TGCAGCTCCCCGAGGGCGCTTGGGGACTTGAGCCCCTACAATGAGCAGTTCTTC. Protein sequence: CSSPRALGDLSPYNEQFF.